These 15 T cell receptor beta chains came from one sample sequenced in a study of blood T cell repertoires in COVID-19. Repertoires were generated with immunoSEQ multiplex PCR, while TCRdb's copy carries only in-frame clones and drops some. The profile shows about 320,000 clones, 70% to 90% of them singletons. The sample taken for sequencing was PBMCs or T cells enriched from blood (not recorded which). These receptors were collected from a woman aged 25 to 39 who had recovered from COVID-19.

The rearrangement links TRBV27 to TRBJ2-6, with TRBD1 matching 10 bases. V trimming: 5 bases; J trimming: 0 bases; junction bases outside the gene matches: 10. CDR3 length: 19 amino acids. Germline V gives CDR1 MNHEY, CDR2 SMNVEV (reference sequence). The CDR3 is CASSPSTGQGISGANVLTF. The CDR3 DNA reads TGTGCCAGCAGTCCATCCACGGGACAGGGGATCTCTGGGGCCAACGTCCTGACTTTC.

V gene TRBV19 combines with J gene TRBJ2-3, with TRBD2 as a possible D gene (5 bases). V lost 1 base and J 3 bases, leaving 5 bases between the germline ends. The CDR3 contains 13 residues. CDR1 is LNHDA and CDR2 is SQIVND in the germline V gene (reference sequence). CDR3 residues: CASSIGGTDTQYF. The CDR3 DNA reads as TGTGCCAGTAGTATAGGAGGGACAGATACGCAGTATTTT.

V usage is TRBV4-1 and J usage is TRBJ2-3, with 9 bases matching TRBD2. The CDR3 is 17 residues long. The germline CDR1 and CDR2 sequences are MGHRA and YSYEKL. V was pared by 4 bases and J by 4 bases, with 12 bases of the junction left unmatched. The CDR3, as DNA: TGCGCCAGCAGCCGGCAAACTCTGGCGGGGGGGCCAGATACGCAGTATTTT. It specifies CASSRQTLAGGPDTQYF.

The chain joins TRBV29-1 to TRBJ1-1; D is undetermined. The CDR3 contains 14 residues. Trimming took off 0 bases at V and 4 bases at J, with 12 bases between the two ends. Looked up from germline, CDR1 is SQVTM and CDR2 is ANQGSEA. The CDR3, as DNA: TGCAGCGTTGAAGATCCAGAGGTACTCACTGAAGCTTTCTTT. Translated: CSVEDPEVLTEAFF.

This chain uses TRBV6-5 with TRBJ2-7; D is possibly TRBD1 (6 bases). Germline V gene data show CDR1 as MNHEY and CDR2 as SVGAGI. The CDR3 length is 16 residues. Trimming stripped 3 bases from V and 2 bases from J, with 17 bases between. The CDR3, as DNA: TGTGCCAGCAGTTATATTGGGGCAGGGGATACCTACGAGCAGTACTTC. Amino acid sequence: CASSYIGAGDTYEQYF.

The CDR3 nucleotides read TGTGCCAGCAGCCCCAGCAGCGTAGGCTACACCTTC. It is translated as CASSPSSVGYTF. The chain combines TRBV5-4 with TRBJ1-2; D not certain. Trimming stripped 4 bases from V and 8 bases from J, with 12 bases between. The germline V gene encodes CDR1 SGHNT and CDR2 YYREEE (reference sequence). This CDR3 has 12 residues.

V is TRBV20-1 and J is TRBJ1-1; D is ambiguous. The CDR3 has 15 residues. V lost 3 bases and J 4 bases, leaving 18 bases between the germline ends. Per germline, CDR1 DFQATT and CDR2 SNEGSKA (reference sequence). Written as DNA, the CDR3 is TGCAGTGCTAGTTTCCCCAACAGCCTGGGCACTGAAGCTTTCTTT. Translating it yields CSASFPNSLGTEAFF.

The chain combines TRBV7-2 with TRBJ1-5; possible D gene TRBD1, 5 bases. The CDR3 has 16 residues. CDR1 and CDR2 (germline): SGHTA, FQGNSA. Trimming took off 5 bases at V and 5 bases at J, with 19 bases between the two ends. CDR3 coding DNA: TGTGCCAGCAGCCTCCGGGGGGGTCTAGTCGATCAGCCCCAGCATTTT. This codes for CASSLRGGLVDQPQHF.

The rearrangement links TRBV19 to TRBJ1-5; 10 bases are a match to TRBD1. CDR3 size: 15 residues. In germline, CDR1 is LNHDA, CDR2 SQIVND (reference sequence). V lost 3 bases to trimming and J lost 6 bases; unmatched junction nucleotides: 5. CDR3: CASSMGQGMGQPQHF. The CDR3 DNA reads TGTGCCAGTAGTATGGGACAGGGGATGGGTCAGCCCCAGCATTTT.

The chain links TRBV5-4 to TRBJ2-1; 8 positions agree with TRBD1. This CDR3 spans 17 amino acids. V trimming: 6 bases; J trimming: 0 bases; junction bases outside the gene matches: 11. Germline V lookup: CDR1 SGHNT, CDR2 YYREEE (reference sequence). The CDR3 DNA follows: TGTGCCAGCACCTCAGGGGCTGGACAGGGCTCCTACAATGAGCAGTTCTTC. This encodes CASTSGAGQGSYNEQFF.

The chain uses TRBV14 and TRBJ2-1; TRBD1 agrees at 10 bases. The CDR3 spans 16 residues. Germline V gene lookup returns CDR1 SGHDN and CDR2 FVKESK. J lost 5 bases, V lost 4 bases, and 8 bases had no gene match. The CDR3 region is CASSLRRGQGHNEQFF. For the CDR3, the DNA is TGTGCCAGCAGCCTTAGAAGGGGACAGGGGCACAATGAGCAGTTCTTC.

This clone was seen only a few times. V usage is TRBV12-2 and J usage is TRBJ1-5; TRBD1, as called in the table, went unchecked against the DNA. TRBV12-2 is described as a pseudogene. The CDR3 is 17 residues long. The CDR3 region has the DNA TGTGCAAGTCGCCAAGACCTACAGGAACATAGCAATCAGCCCCAGCATTTT. Encoded protein: CASRQDLQEHSNQPQHF.

V and J are TRBV7-2 and TRBJ2-1; TRBD1 is a possible D gene (6 bases). The CDR3 covers 16 residues. Germline V gene sequence: CDR1 SGHTA, CDR2 FQGNSA. V was cut by 5 bases and J by 6 bases, with 20 bases left in between. The CDR3 coding sequence is TGTGCCAGCAGCCCATACGGGACAAAGCGCGTCAATGAGCAGTTCTTC. This encodes CASSPYGTKRVNEQFF.

The V and J genes are TRBV11-3 and TRBJ2-5; 11 bases agree with TRBD1. This CDR3 comprises 16 residues. The V gene end was trimmed by 5 bases and the J gene end by 5 bases; junction bases not matched to a gene: 10. The germline V gene encodes CDR1 SGHNT and CDR2 YENEEA. The CDR3 loop reads CASSPGRTGGTETQYF. For the CDR3, the DNA is TGTGCCAGCAGCCCCGGAAGGACAGGGGGCACGGAGACCCAGTACTTC.

The chain links TRBV10-1 to TRBJ2-7, with 8 bases aligning to TRBD1. The CDR3 consists of 14 residues. The germline V gene has CDR1 WNHNN and CDR2 SYGVQD (reference sequence). After removal of 2 bases from V and 7 bases from J, the junction contained 7 bases not matched to a gene. The CDR3 region is CASSEILTGDEQYF. The DNA for the CDR3 is TGCGCCAGCAGTGAGATATTGACAGGGGATGAGCAGTACTTC.